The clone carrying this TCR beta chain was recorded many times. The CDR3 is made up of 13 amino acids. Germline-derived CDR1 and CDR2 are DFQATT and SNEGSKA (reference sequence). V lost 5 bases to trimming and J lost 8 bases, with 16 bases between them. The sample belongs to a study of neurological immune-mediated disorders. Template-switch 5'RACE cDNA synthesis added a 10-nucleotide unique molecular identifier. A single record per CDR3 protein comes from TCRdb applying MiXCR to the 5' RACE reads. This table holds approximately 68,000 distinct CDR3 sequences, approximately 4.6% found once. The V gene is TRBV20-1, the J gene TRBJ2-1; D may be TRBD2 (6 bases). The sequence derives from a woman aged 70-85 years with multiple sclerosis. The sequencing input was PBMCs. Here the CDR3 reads CSADPRGTDEQFF. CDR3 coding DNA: TGCAGTGCTGACCCTCGGGGGACCGATGAGCAGTTCTTC.